Below, one TCR beta chain is given with its context. Antigen specificity is unknown. Making TCR cDNA involved 5'RACE template switching, which added UMIs and a universal primer site. TCRdb analysed the 5' RACE reads with MiXCR anew, one entry per CDR3 protein. This sample has 300,000 to 400,000 distinct CDR3 sequences, with roughly 8.7% found just once. CDR1 is SQVTM, CDR2 ANQGSEA, per germline. This CDR3 contains 13 residues. V was pared by 4 bases and J by 6 bases, with 9 bases of the junction left unmatched. The data were taken from a study of T cells after yellow fever vaccination. Regarding the study as a whole: The secondary T-cell response peaked on day 5, not day 15, but was weaker.

Sequencing used PBMCs, obtained on the day of the first yellow fever vaccination. The chain uses TRBV29-1 and TRBJ2-7; TRBD2 matches at 7 bases. This clonotype was obtained from a man in his late teens or twenties who received the YFV17D yellow fever vaccine. The CDR3 spells CSVGTRFGAEQYF. The CDR3, as DNA: TGCAGCGTTGGGACTAGATTTGGCGCCGAGCAGTACTTC.